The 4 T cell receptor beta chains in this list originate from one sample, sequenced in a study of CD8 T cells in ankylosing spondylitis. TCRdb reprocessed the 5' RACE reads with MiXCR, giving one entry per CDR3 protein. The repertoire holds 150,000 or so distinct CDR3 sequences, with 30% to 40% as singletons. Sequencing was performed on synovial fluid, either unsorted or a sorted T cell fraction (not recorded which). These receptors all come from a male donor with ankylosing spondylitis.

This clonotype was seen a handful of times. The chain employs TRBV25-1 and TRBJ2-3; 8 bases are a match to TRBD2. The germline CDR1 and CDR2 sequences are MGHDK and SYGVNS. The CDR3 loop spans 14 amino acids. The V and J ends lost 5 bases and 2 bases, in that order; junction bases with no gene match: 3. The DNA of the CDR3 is TGTGCCAGCAGTCGGGGACTAGACACAGATACGCAGTATTTT. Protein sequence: CASSRGLDTDTQYF.

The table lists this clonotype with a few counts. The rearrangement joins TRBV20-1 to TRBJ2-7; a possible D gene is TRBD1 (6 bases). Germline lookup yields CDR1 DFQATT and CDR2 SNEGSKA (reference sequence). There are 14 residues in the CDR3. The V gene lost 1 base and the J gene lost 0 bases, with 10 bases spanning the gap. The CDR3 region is CSARVQGNSYEQYF. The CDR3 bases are TGCAGTGCTAGAGTTCAGGGGAACTCCTACGAGCAGTACTTC.

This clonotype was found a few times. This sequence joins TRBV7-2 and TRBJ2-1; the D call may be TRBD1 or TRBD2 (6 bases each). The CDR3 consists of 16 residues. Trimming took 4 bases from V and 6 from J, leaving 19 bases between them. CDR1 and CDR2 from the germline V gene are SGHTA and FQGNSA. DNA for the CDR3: TGTGCCAGCAGCTCGAACGCGGGACAAGGCTTCAATGAGCAGTTCTTC. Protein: CASSSNAGQGFNEQFF.

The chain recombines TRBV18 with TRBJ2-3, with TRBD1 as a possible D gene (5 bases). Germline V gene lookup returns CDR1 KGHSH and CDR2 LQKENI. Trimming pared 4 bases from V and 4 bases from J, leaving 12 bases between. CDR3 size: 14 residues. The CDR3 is CASSLYRQPDTQYF. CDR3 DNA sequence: TGTGCCAGCTCACTCTATCGACAGCCAGATACGCAGTATTTT. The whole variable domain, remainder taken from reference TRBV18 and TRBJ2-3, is NAGVMQNPRHLVRRRGQEARLRCSPMKGHSHVYWYRQLPEEGLKFMVYLQKENIIDESGMPKERFSAEFPKEGPSILRIQQVVRGDSAAYFCASSLYRQPDTQYFGPGTRLTVL.